One and the same sample provided the 30 T cell receptor beta chains below, sequenced in a study of T cells in Graves' hyperthyroidism and ophthalmopathy. RNA transcripts gave rise to amplified TCR beta CDR3 regions. Initially, a first-round RT-PCR of the TCR CDR3 employed the HTBI primer set. TCRdb itself ran the multiplex PCR reads through MiXCR, one entry per CDR3 protein. The sample holds 450,000 to 650,000 distinct CDR3 sequences; more than 15% are singletons and the top ten take 15% to 20%. The specimen was blood. These receptors all come from a woman aged 18 to 35 with Graves' ophthalmopathy.

This clonotype was picked up a small number of times. V gene TRBV30 combines with J gene TRBJ2-2, with D unclear. Trimming shortened V by 1 base and J by 5 bases, and 8 bases separated the two germline ends. CDR1 and CDR2 from the germline V gene are GTSNPN and SVGIG (reference sequence). This CDR3 region has 13 residues. The CDR3 region has the DNA TGTGCCTGGAGTGCACAGTTGACCGGGGAGCTGTTTTTT. This gives the protein CAWSAQLTGELFF.

The chain couples TRBV9 to TRBJ2-1; D may be TRBD1 (5 bases). This CDR3 spans 15 amino acids. V was cut by 4 bases and J by 5 bases, with 16 bases left in between. CDR1 is SGDLS, CDR2 YYNGEE, per germline. CDR3 sequence: CASSFRQSLDNEQFF. DNA of the CDR3: TGTGCCAGCAGCTTCCGACAGAGCCTCGACAATGAGCAGTTCTTC.

This chain joins TRBV27 and TRBJ2-7; 11 nucleotides match TRBD1. This CDR3 region has 14 residues. The germline CDR1 and CDR2 sequences are MNHEY and SMNVEV (reference sequence). V shed 6 bases, J shed 5 bases, and the junction held 6 bases outside the gene matches. CDR3 residues: CASSPTDRGHEQYF. Here the CDR3 DNA reads TGTGCCAGCAGCCCAACGGACAGGGGGCACGAGCAGTACTTC.

The rearrangement links TRBV28 to TRBJ2-2, with TRBD2 identical over 7 bases. CDR1 and CDR2 from the germline V gene are MDHEN and SYDVKM. CDR3 length equals 16 residues. Trimming cost V 7 bases and J 1 base; bases outside gene matches: 9. The CDR3 spells CASNQPAGVNTGELFF. CDR3 bases: TGTGCCAGCAACCAACCGGCGGGAGTGAACACCGGGGAGCTGTTTTTT.

The V and J genes are TRBV5-1 and TRBJ2-3; D tentatively reads TRBD1 or TRBD2 (5 bases each). Per the germline V gene, CDR1 is SGHRS and CDR2 is YFSETQ. The length of the CDR3 is 13 residues. Trimming cost V 2 bases and J 4 bases, with 8 bases left between them. The CDR3 spells CASSFQGPDTQYF. The CDR3 region has the DNA TGCGCCAGCAGCTTTCAGGGACCAGATACGCAGTATTTT.

In its sample, this clonotype was seen a few times. This chain uses TRBV29-1 with TRBJ2-5, with no clear D. V was pared by 6 bases and J by 5 bases, with 10 bases between. The CDR3 is 11 residues long. From germline, CDR1 is SQVTM and CDR2 ANQGSEA. Written as DNA, the CDR3 is TGCAGCGTGATCGACGTGGAGACCCAGTACTTC. Residues: CSVIDVETQYF.

The chain employs TRBV12-3 or TRBV12-4 and TRBJ2-5; D is undetermined. V lost 3 bases, J lost 2 bases, and 7 bases lay in between. CDR3 size: 13 residues. CDR3 loop: CASSLHSQETQYF. The CDR3 DNA is TGTGCCAGCAGTTTGCACTCACAAGAGACCCAGTACTTC.

Details on this clonotype: A read error is possible here, since a much larger clone lies one base away. V is TRBV13 and J is TRBJ2-7; the D gene is possibly TRBD1 (6 bases). The J call may be incorrect, as the DNA end agrees better with TRBJ2-1. Germline CDR1 PRHDT, CDR2 FYEKMQ (reference sequence). CDR3 length: 15 amino acids. Written as DNA, the CDR3 is TGTGCCAGCAGCACGACCGGGACACCCCCCTACGAGCAGTTCTTC. This gives the protein CASSTTGTPPYEQFF.

J is TRBJ2-2 and V is TRBV9; D is perhaps TRBD1 or TRBD2 (6 bases each). V was cut by 3 bases and J by 0 bases, with 12 bases left in between. This CDR3 contains 16 residues. Per the germline V gene, CDR1 is SGDLS and CDR2 is YYNGEE. CDR3 bases: TGTGCCAGCAGCGAGGGGGGACATACGAACACCGGGGAGCTGTTTTTT. Amino acid sequence: CASSEGGHTNTGELFF.

The sample holds one count of this clonotype. This chain links TRBV11-2 with TRBJ2-1; D is ambiguous. In germline, CDR1 is SGHAT, CDR2 FQNNGV. V shed 0 bases and J shed 8 bases, with 8 bases lying between them. The length of the CDR3 is 13 residues. The CDR3 DNA sequence: TGTGCCAGCAGCTTAGAAGCAGGCCATGAGCAGTTCTTC. As protein: CASSLEAGHEQFF.

This clonotype was seen ten or more times. V gene TRBV5-5 combines with J gene TRBJ1-5; D is perhaps TRBD1 (5 bases). Trimming removed 0 bases from V and 3 bases from J, with 10 bases in between. The CDR3 length is 15 residues. Germline-derived CDR1 and CDR2 are SGHKS and YYEKEE (reference sequence). CDR3 DNA: TGTGCCAGCAGCTTGGGTACGGGGCCCAATCAGCCCCAGCATTTT. Translated: CASSLGTGPNQPQHF.

Worth noting for this clonotype: The junction differs from germline at one of its ends, possibly a read error. CDR3 residues: CASSSGTGVGPRHF. The CDR3, as DNA: TGTGCCAGCAGTTCCGGGACCGGGGTAGGGCCCCGGCATTTT. The chain recombines TRBV27 with TRBJ1-5; possible D gene TRBD1, 5 bases. This CDR3 spans 14 amino acids. CDR1 and CDR2 (germline): MNHEY, SMNVEV (reference sequence).

This clonotype appeared a few times. The chain carries TRBV5-6 and TRBJ1-6; TRBD1 aligns across 9 bases. The CDR3 loop spans 16 amino acids. Trimming cost V 0 bases and J 8 bases; bases outside gene matches: 6. Germline V gene sequence: CDR1 SGHDT, CDR2 YYEEEE. The CDR3 region has the DNA TGTGCCAGCAGCTTGGATGGAGGGACAGGGCATTCACCCCTCCACTTT. Encoded protein: CASSLDGGTGHSPLHF.

The genes are TRBV7-2 and TRBJ2-2; D call uncertain. Trimming left V 6 bases short and J 3 bases short, with 8 bases between. The CDR3 has 13 amino acids. Germline V gives CDR1 SGHTA, CDR2 FQGNSA. DNA for the CDR3: TGTGCCAGCAGTCCCCCAGACACCGGGGAGCTGTTTTTT. Amino acids: CASSPPDTGELFF.

The sample holds a few counts of this clonotype. The chain links TRBV11-2 to TRBJ2-2, with D unresolved. Trimming shortened V by 0 bases and J by 6 bases, and 14 bases separated the two germline ends. The CDR3 is made up of 16 amino acids. The germline gives CDR1 SGHAT, CDR2 FQNNGV. The CDR3 loop reads CASSLEQVGLAGELFF. The CDR3 DNA follows: TGTGCCAGCAGCTTAGAGCAGGTGGGGTTGGCCGGGGAGCTGTTTTTT.

This clonotype was picked up a small number of times. The chain uses TRBV27 and TRBJ1-1; D is perhaps TRBD1 (6 bases). The V and J ends lost 4 bases and 7 bases respectively, with 13 bases between them. Germline V gene data show CDR1 as MNHEY and CDR2 as SMNVEV (reference sequence). The CDR3 totals 13 residues. The CDR3 loop reads CASSYGQGGEAFF. CDR3 DNA: TGTGCCAGCAGTTACGGACAAGGGGGTGAAGCTTTCTTT.

This clonotype turned up a few times. The chain has TRBV6-6 and TRBJ1-1; no clear D gene. This CDR3 spans 14 amino acids. Germline assignment: CDR1 MNHNY and CDR2 SVGAGI (reference sequence). V lost 2 bases, J lost 3 bases, and 10 bases lay in between. CDR3 coding DNA: TGTGCCAGCAGTTACCGTGACACCCACACTGAAGCTTTCTTT. Protein product: CASSYRDTHTEAFF.

This clonotype turned up a few times. The rearrangement links TRBV7-3 to TRBJ2-4, with 8 bases lining up with TRBD1. CDR1 and CDR2 from the germline V gene are SGHTA and FQGTGA. After removal of 5 bases from V and 0 bases from J, the junction contained 15 bases not matched to a gene. This CDR3 spans 19 amino acids. Here the CDR3 DNA reads TGTGCCAGCAGCCCCAGGACAGGGCCTCTACTTCTAGCCAAAAACATTCAGTACTTC. This codes for CASSPRTGPLLLAKNIQYF.

This clonotype has just a few counts. The chain uses TRBV11-3 and TRBJ1-3; no clear D gene. Germline CDR1 SGHNT, CDR2 YENEEA. The CDR3 sequence is 18 residues long. V was shortened by 5 bases and J by 0 bases, with 20 bases between the two germline ends. CDR3 sequence reads: CASSQVGITYSSGNTIYF. The CDR3 region has the DNA TGTGCCAGCAGCCAAGTGGGCATCACCTACAGCTCTGGAAACACCATATATTTT.

This clonotype turned up a few times. The rearrangement uses TRBV4-1 and TRBJ1-2; D gene uncertain. The length of the CDR3 is 16 residues. Germline CDR1 reads MGHRA; CDR2 reads YSYEKL. V shed 3 bases and J shed 3 bases, with 17 bases lying between them. In nucleotides, the CDR3 is TGCGCCAGCAGCCAGCTCTTCGGGGAAATTTACTATGGCTACACCTTC. It is translated as CASSQLFGEIYYGYTF.

This clonotype has at least ten counts. The rearrangement uses TRBV20-1 and TRBJ1-2, with 8 bases aligning to TRBD1. The CDR3 contains 14 residues. V lost 6 bases, J lost 3 bases, and 9 bases stayed unmatched. Germline-derived CDR1 and CDR2 are DFQATT and SNEGSKA (reference sequence). The CDR3 sequence: CSAPGTGGYYGYTF. CDR3 DNA: TGCAGTGCCCCTGGGACAGGAGGCTACTATGGCTACACCTTC.

The chain uses TRBV7-2 and TRBJ2-7; maybe TRBD2 (7 bases). The CDR3 contains 14 residues. Germline values: CDR1 SGHTA, CDR2 FQGNSA. Trimming stripped 7 bases from V and 2 bases from J, with 15 bases between. CDR3 sequence: CASTPTGGPYEQYF. The CDR3 nucleotides read TGTGCCAGCACCCCTACGGGGGGCCCCTACGAGCAGTACTTC.

The chain recombines TRBV4-1 with TRBJ1-6; TRBD1 might be the D (6 bases). Germline loops: CDR1 MGHRA, CDR2 YSYEKL. The CDR3 length is 13 residues. Trimming took off 7 bases at V and 7 bases at J, with 11 bases between the two ends. The CDR3 nucleotides are TGCGCCAGCACAAACAGGGAAAATTCACCCCTCCACTTT. Its protein is CASTNRENSPLHF.

This clonotype has ten or more counts. The gene calls are TRBV20-1 and TRBJ2-3; maybe TRBD1 (6 bases). V lost 0 bases and J lost 5, with 12 bases in between. The CDR3 runs 14 residues. Germline V gene data show CDR1 as DFQATT and CDR2 as SNEGSKA (reference sequence). The CDR3 bases are TGCAGTGCTAGAGATACGCAGGGGAGAGATACGCAGTATTTT. Protein sequence: CSARDTQGRDTQYF.

The chain is built from TRBV24-1 and TRBJ1-2; D ambiguous. The CDR3 runs 13 residues. Germline V gene data show CDR1 as KGHDR and CDR2 as SFDVKD. V lost 7 bases and J lost 4, with 12 bases in between. The CDR3 spells CATSPSEAYGYTF. DNA for the CDR3: TGTGCCACCAGCCCTAGTGAGGCCTATGGCTACACCTTC.

This clonotype was picked up many times. This chain connects TRBV6-1 to TRBJ2-2; 7 nucleotides align to TRBD1. The CDR3 has 16 amino acids. CDR1 and CDR2 (germline): MNHNS, SASEGT. Trimming cost V 6 bases and J 1 base; bases outside gene matches: 8. CDR3 sequence (DNA): TGTGCCAGCAGCGCAGGAGACAGGGTGAACACCGGGGAGCTGTTTTTT. It translates to CASSAGDRVNTGELFF.

This clonotype was detected many times. The chain couples TRBV6-4 to TRBJ2-1, with D possibly being TRBD2 (5 bases). Per germline, CDR1 MRHNA and CDR2 SNTAGT. This CDR3 is built from 13 residues. Deletions cut 3 bases from V and 5 bases from J, with 8 bases between. The CDR3 DNA is TGTGCCAGCAGTGAAAGGACTCACAATGAGCAGTTCTTC. As protein: CASSERTHNEQFF.

There are many counts of this clonotype. The genes are TRBV7-8 and TRBJ1-1; D ambiguous. V was cut by 5 bases and J by 1 base, with 5 bases left in between. This CDR3 region has 12 residues. CDR1 is SGHVS, CDR2 FQNEAQ, per germline. The CDR3 coding sequence is TGTGCCAGCAGCGAGGGGAACACTGAAGCTTTCTTT. Translated, it gives CASSEGNTEAFF.

This clonotype has only a few counts. The rearrangement joins TRBV3-1 to TRBJ2-5, with 10 bases that match TRBD2. Trimming cost V 2 bases and J 3 bases; bases outside gene matches: 9. Germline V gives CDR1 LGHDT, CDR2 YNNKEL (reference sequence). This CDR3 is built from 17 residues. CDR3 protein: CASSQFGLAGAKETQYF. The CDR3 DNA reads TGTGCCAGCAGCCAATTCGGTCTAGCGGGGGCGAAAGAGACCCAGTACTTC.

This clonotype occurred many times. The V gene is TRBV24-1, the J gene TRBJ2-2, with TRBD1 matching 10 bases. Germline V gene data show CDR1 as KGHDR and CDR2 as SFDVKD. The trim removed 0 bases at V and 3 bases at J, leaving 0 bases unmatched. The CDR3 is 16 residues long. CDR3 DNA: TGTGCCACCAGTGATTTGGGACAGGGGGACACCGGGGAGCTGTTTTTT. It codes for CATSDLGQGDTGELFF.